Listed here are 17 T cell receptor beta chains from one sample, sequenced in a study of a mutant IDH1 vaccine in newly diagnosed glioma. The time point was: week 47, end of study. Doses consisted of 300 ug of mutant IDH1 20-mer peptide each, paired with topical imiquimod. Measured with immunoSEQ multiplex PCR; TCRdb has only the in-frame clones, and not every one. The sample carries about 56,000 clones, about 71% recorded once. These receptors have no identified antigens. Sequencing used PBMCs, obtained from a glioma patient whose treatment included an IDH1 peptide vaccine. The receptors were sampled from a man aged 45-65 years with glioma.

The chain employs TRBV30 and TRBJ1-5; no firm D call. This CDR3 contains 14 residues. Germline V lookup: CDR1 GTSNPN, CDR2 SVGIG (reference sequence). The V and J ends lost 1 base and 6 bases respectively, with 13 bases between them. CDR3 sequence: CAWSDQAVGQPQHF. CDR3 in DNA: TGTGCCTGGAGTGACCAGGCGGTGGGTCAGCCCCAGCATTTT.

This clone appeared a few times. The chain combines TRBV15 with TRBJ2-7, with 7 bases lining up with TRBD1. Germline loops: CDR1 LNHNV, CDR2 YYDKDF (reference sequence). The CDR3 is 16 residues long. V lost 4 bases to trimming and J lost 4 bases; unmatched junction nucleotides: 13. The CDR3 DNA sequence: TGTGCCACCAGCAAGGGATTCGGGACAGCTAAGTACGAGCAGTACTTC. Translation gives CATSKGFGTAKYEQYF.

The chain has TRBV7-2 and TRBJ1-5; D is perhaps TRBD1 (5 bases). Trimming shortened V by 7 bases and J by 7 bases, and 20 bases separated the two germline ends. The germline CDR1 and CDR2 sequences are SGHTA and FQGNSA. This CDR3 spans 15 amino acids. CDR3 in amino acids: CASTPGGVGVQPQHF. CDR3 sequence (DNA): TGTGCCAGCACCCCCGGGGGGGTGGGGGTGCAGCCCCAGCATTTT.

The sample holds a few counts of this clone. The chain has TRBV6-1 and TRBJ1-4, with D tentatively TRBD1 (5 bases). CDR3 size: 14 residues. V lost 7 bases and J lost 8, with 17 bases in between. The germline gives CDR1 MNHNS, CDR2 SASEGT. The CDR3 nucleotides are TGTGCCAGCAACCTTGGGGGGGGAGGGGAAAAACTGTTTTTT. Amino acid sequence: CASNLGGGGEKLFF.

This chain connects TRBV9 to TRBJ2-1; TRBD1 might be the D (5 bases). V lost 0 bases to trimming and J lost 8 bases, with 6 bases between them. The CDR3 is made up of 12 amino acids. Germline V lookup: CDR1 SGDLS, CDR2 YYNGEE. The CDR3 DNA is TGTGCCAGCAGCGTAGCAGGGTATGAGCAGTTCTTC. It encodes CASSVAGYEQFF.

The V gene is TRBV30, the J gene TRBJ1-2; 7 bases map to TRBD1. CDR1 GTSNPN and CDR2 SVGIG come from the germline V gene (reference sequence). The trim removed 2 bases at V and 8 bases at J, leaving 5 bases unmatched. The CDR3 sequence is 12 residues long. The CDR3 sequence: CAWSTGARGYTF. The CDR3 DNA reads TGTGCCTGGAGTACAGGGGCACGCGGCTACACCTTC.

This clone was counted a few times. The V call is TRBV19, the J call TRBJ1-1; D unclear. Trimming stripped 5 bases from V and 4 bases from J, with 20 bases between. In germline, CDR1 is LNHDA, CDR2 SQIVND (reference sequence). The CDR3 length is 16 residues. CDR3 coding DNA: TGTGCCAGTAGTTCCTTGTCTTTGGCTGGGCGCACTGAAGCTTTCTTT. Its translation is CASSSLSLAGRTEAFF.

The rearrangement joins TRBV5-1 to TRBJ2-2; D possibly corresponds to TRBD1 (5 bases). The V gene lost 0 bases and the J gene lost 0 bases, with 9 bases spanning the gap. The CDR3 runs to 16 residues. The germline CDR1 and CDR2 sequences are SGHRS and YFSETQ. CDR3 protein: CASSLASGTNTGELFF. In DNA, the CDR3 is TGCGCCAGCAGCTTGGCCTCAGGGACGAACACCGGGGAGCTGTTTTTT.

The chain carries TRBV4-1 and TRBJ2-5; the D is unclear. The V gene's germline CDR1 is MGHRA and CDR2 YSYEKL. Between the trimmed V and J ends, which lost 1 base and 0 bases, there was a span of 6 bases. This CDR3 has 14 residues. Here the CDR3 DNA reads TGCGCCAGCAGCCAAGCCCCGTACCAAGAGACCCAGTACTTC. The encoded protein is CASSQAPYQETQYF.

The CDR3 region is CASSPPKWGTEAFF. CDR3 DNA: TGTGCCAGCTCACCACCGAAGTGGGGCACTGAAGCTTTCTTT. The chain uses TRBV18 and TRBJ1-1; D remains unclear. Trimming removed 0 bases at V and 4 bases at J, with 9 bases between. This CDR3 has 14 residues. Germline CDR1 KGHSH, CDR2 LQKENI.

The CDR3 region is CASSPGQTNTEAFF. The CDR3 region has the DNA TGCGCCAGCAGCCCTGGACAGACGAACACTGAAGCTTTCTTT. The chain carries TRBV4-3 and TRBJ1-1; maybe TRBD1 (6 bases). V was pared by 4 bases and J by 1 base, with 10 bases between. The CDR3 extends over 14 amino acids. CDR1 is LGHNA and CDR2 is YSLEER in the germline V gene.

This clone was detected once. The V call is TRBV4-2, the J call TRBJ2-7, with 7 bases aligning to TRBD1. V lost 6 bases and J lost 3; bases outside the gene matches: 14. The length of the CDR3 is 16 residues. Germline V gives CDR1 LGHNA, CDR2 YNFKEQ. CDR3 sequence: CASSLTGTDLFYEQYF. As DNA, the CDR3 is TGTGCCAGCAGTTTAACCGGGACAGATTTATTCTACGAGCAGTACTTC.

The chain employs TRBV29-1 and TRBJ2-7; D not certain. This CDR3 contains 12 residues. Germline loops: CDR1 SQVTM, CDR2 ANQGSEA. V gave up 4 bases and J gave up 4 bases, with 11 bases separating them. The CDR3 protein is CSVVVWNYEQYF. The DNA for the CDR3 is TGCAGCGTTGTAGTATGGAATTACGAGCAGTACTTC.

V is TRBV15 and J is TRBJ2-1; D may be TRBD2 (6 bases). V was clipped by 4 bases and J by 0 bases, with 16 bases between them. The CDR3 loop spans 17 amino acids. Germline V gene lookup returns CDR1 LNHNV and CDR2 YYDKDF (reference sequence). The CDR3 region is CATSTLGGESSYNEQFF. Here the CDR3 DNA reads TGTGCCACCAGCACCTTGGGGGGTGAAAGCTCCTACAATGAGCAGTTCTTC.

V is TRBV5-1 and J is TRBJ2-7; D is unresolved. V lost 0 bases and J lost 9, with 13 bases in between. This CDR3 has 13 amino acids. CDR1 and CDR2 from the germline V gene are SGHRS and YFSETQ. CDR3 nucleotide sequence: TGCGCCAGCAGCTTGGCCGGTATAAGCCGGCAGTACTTC. It translates to CASSLAGISRQYF.

The V and J genes are TRBV6-6 and TRBJ1-2, with D maybe TRBD1 (5 bases). The ends were cut back, 0 bases at V and 2 bases at J, with 13 bases in the middle. Germline loops: CDR1 MNHNY, CDR2 SVGAGI (reference sequence). This CDR3 spans 16 amino acids. The DNA of the CDR3 is TGTGCCAGCAGTTACTCGCCCATCCGGGGCAACTATGGCTACACCTTC. Translation: CASSYSPIRGNYGYTF.

This chain connects TRBV2 to TRBJ1-3; tentatively, D is TRBD1 (6 bases). Germline V CDR1 and CDR2: SNHLY, FYNNEI. CDR3 size: 12 residues. V lost 7 bases and J 4 bases, leaving 8 bases between the germline ends. In DNA form, the CDR3 reads TGTGCCAGCACAGGGGTAGGAAACACCATATATTTT. Translated: CASTGVGNTIYF.